What follows describes a single T cell receptor (beta chain). Its antigen remains unidentified. Version v3.0 of the immunoSEQ assay ran at survey level. Clones were sequenced by immunoSEQ multiplex PCR, and TCRdb holds only the in-frame ones, with some missing. The sample holds 35,000 to 40,000 clones; around 94% are singletons and the top ten take 3.6%. Every one of the participants with HIV received treatment in the United States. DNA was extracted from about 1-10 million thawed cryopreserved PBMC. The data are from a study of long-term antiretroviral therapy in people with HIV. Findings of the study overall: Blood obtained between the mid-2000s and the late 2010s may reflect older ART regimens.

The CDR3 extends over 14 amino acids. Germline assignment: CDR1 SQVTM and CDR2 ANQGSEA. V dropped 7 bases and J dropped 6 bases, with 18 bases sitting between them. The specimen was unsorted PBMCs, collected 4.1 years after starting antiretroviral therapy. The clonotype comes from a woman aged 50 to 60 with HIV. V is TRBV29-1 and J is TRBJ2-2; the D is unclear. CDR3 loop: CSGIDLRGAGELFF. CDR3 nucleotide sequence: TGCAGCGGTATCGACCTCCGTGGGGCCGGGGAGCTGTTTTTT.